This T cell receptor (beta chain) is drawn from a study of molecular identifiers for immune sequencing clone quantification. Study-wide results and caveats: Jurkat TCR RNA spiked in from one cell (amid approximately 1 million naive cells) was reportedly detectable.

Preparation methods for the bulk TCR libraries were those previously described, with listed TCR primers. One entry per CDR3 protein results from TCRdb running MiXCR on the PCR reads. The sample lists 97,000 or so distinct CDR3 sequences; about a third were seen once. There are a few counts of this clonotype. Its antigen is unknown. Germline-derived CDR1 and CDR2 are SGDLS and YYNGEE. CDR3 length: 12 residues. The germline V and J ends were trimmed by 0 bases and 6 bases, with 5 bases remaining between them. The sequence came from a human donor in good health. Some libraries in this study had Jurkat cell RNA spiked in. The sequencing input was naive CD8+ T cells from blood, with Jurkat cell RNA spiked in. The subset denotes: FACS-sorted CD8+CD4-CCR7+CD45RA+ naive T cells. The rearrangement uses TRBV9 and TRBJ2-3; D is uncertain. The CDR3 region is CASSVVADTQYF. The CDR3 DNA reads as TGTGCCAGCAGCGTAGTGGCTGATACGCAGTATTTT.